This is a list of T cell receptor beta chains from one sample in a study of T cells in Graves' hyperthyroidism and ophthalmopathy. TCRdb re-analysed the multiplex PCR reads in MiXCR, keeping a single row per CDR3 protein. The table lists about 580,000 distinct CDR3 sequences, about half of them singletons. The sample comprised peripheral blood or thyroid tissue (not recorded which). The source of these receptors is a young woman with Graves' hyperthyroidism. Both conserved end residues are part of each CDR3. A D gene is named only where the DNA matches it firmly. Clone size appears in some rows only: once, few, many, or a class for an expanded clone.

CDR3: CATSSQGWPYEQYF; DNA: TGTGCCACCAGCAGTCAGGGTTGGCCCTACGAGCAGTACTTC; J: TRBJ2-7; D: .; V: TRBV15; size: .
CDR3: CASSPDRGGGELFF; DNA: TGTGCCAGCAGCCCCGACAGGGGCGGTGGGGAGCTGTTTTTT; J: TRBJ2-2; D: TRBD1; V: TRBV12-3/TRBV12-4; size: many
CDR3: CASALRELGTDTQYF; DNA: TGCGCCAGCGCTTTGCGGGAGTTGGGCACAGATACGCAGTATTTT; J: TRBJ2-3; D: TRBD2; V: TRBV5-1; size: .
CDR3: CSARAHLPTRATDTQYF; DNA: TGCAGTGCTAGAGCCCATTTGCCGACCCGGGCTACAGATACGCAGTATTTT; J: TRBJ2-3; D: .; V: TRBV20-1; size: few
CDR3: CSAGSGDKDEKLFF; DNA: TGCAGTGCAGGGAGCGGGGACAAGGATGAAAAACTGTTTTTT; J: TRBJ1-4; D: .; V: TRBV20-1; size: .
CDR3: CASSFVGGGYTF; DNA: TGTGCCAGCAGCTTTGTAGGGGGAGGCTACACCTTC; J: TRBJ1-2; D: .; V: TRBV7-3; size: .
CDR3: CASRPTGFREQYF; DNA: TGTGCCAGCAGGCCGACAGGGTTCCGGGAGCAGTACTTC; J: TRBJ2-7; D: TRBD1; V: TRBV6-5; size: many
CDR3: CASSLGGLASVDTQYF; DNA: TGTGCCAGCAGCTTAGGTGGACTAGCGAGTGTAGATACGCAGTATTTT; J: TRBJ2-3; D: TRBD2; V: TRBV7-2; size: few
CDR3: CASSPPGPMNTEAFF; DNA: TGTGCCAGCTCACCACCGGGACCGATGAACACTGAAGCTTTCTTT; J: TRBJ1-1; D: .; V: TRBV18; size: .
CDR3: CASSYVPSGAQETQYF; DNA: TGTGCCAGCAGTTATGTTCCTAGCGGGGCGCAAGAGACCCAGTACTTC; J: TRBJ2-5; D: TRBD2; V: TRBV2; size: .
CDR3: CASSQDWQGSNTIYF; DNA: TGTGCCAGCAGCCAAGATTGGCAGGGTTCAAACACCATATATTTT; J: TRBJ1-3; D: .; V: TRBV4-2; size: many
CDR3: CASSLGPGTNTIYF; DNA: TGTGCCAGCAGCTTAGGTCCGGGGACAAACACCATATATTTT; J: TRBJ1-3; D: .; V: TRBV7-8; size: many
CDR3: CAISELAVDGYTF; DNA: TGTGCCATCAGTGAGCTAGCTGTCGATGGCTACACCTTC; J: TRBJ1-2; D: .; V: TRBV10-3; size: .
CDR3: CASSLALGASTEAFF; DNA: TGTGCCAGCAGCTTAGCGCTGGGGGCGAGCACTGAAGCTTTCTTT; J: TRBJ1-1; D: .; V: TRBV7-9; size: .
CDR3: CASISGSREQYF; DNA: TGTGCCAGCATCAGCGGGAGTCGCGAGCAGTACTTC; J: TRBJ2-7; D: TRBD2; V: TRBV5-5; size: .
CDR3: CATSDLDRGTGFYEQYF; DNA: TGTGCCACCAGTGACCTTGACCGCGGGACAGGGTTTTATGAGCAGTACTTC; J: TRBJ2-7; D: TRBD1; V: TRBV24-1; size: many
CDR3: CSSWDRTPQETQYF; DNA: TGCAGCAGTTGGGACAGGACCCCCCAAGAGACCCAGTACTTC; J: TRBJ2-5; D: TRBD1; V: TRBV29-1; size: few
CDR3: CASSAQKDRATYEQYF; DNA: TGTGCCAGCAGCGCACAGAAAGACAGAGCAACCTACGAGCAGTACTTC; J: TRBJ2-7; D: .; V: TRBV7-8; size: .
CDR3: CASGSTSGRGDTQYF; DNA: TGCGCCAGCGGGTCTACTAGCGGGAGGGGAGATACGCAGTATTTT; J: TRBJ2-3; D: TRBD2; V: TRBV7-3; size: once
CDR3: CASSLSGTEAFF; DNA: TGTGCCAGCAGCTTAAGTGGGACTGAAGCTTTCTTT; J: TRBJ1-1; D: .; V: TRBV7-9; size: many
CDR3: CSYILGRNTGELFF; DNA: TGCAGTTACATCCTGGGCAGGAACACCGGGGAGCTGTTTTTT; J: TRBJ2-2; D: .; V: TRBV20-1; size: .
CDR3: CASSPSTSVAYEQYF; DNA: TGCGCCAGCAGCCCTTCCACTAGCGTAGCCTACGAGCAGTACTTC; J: TRBJ2-7; D: TRBD2; V: TRBV4-1; size: many
CDR3: CASSAAPRVDGYTF; DNA: TGTGCCAGCAGCGCAGCGCCCAGGGTGGATGGCTACACCTTC; J: TRBJ1-2; D: .; V: TRBV9; size: many
CDR3: CASSLLRWASGVTYNEQFF; DNA: TGTGCCAGCAGCTTATTGCGGTGGGCTAGCGGGGTCACCTACAATGAGCAGTTCTTC; J: TRBJ2-1; D: TRBD2; V: TRBV7-6; size: .
CDR3: CSVVGGQGGTEAFF; DNA: TGCAGCGTTGTGGGGGGACAGGGCGGCACTGAAGCTTTCTTT; J: TRBJ1-1; D: TRBD1; V: TRBV29-1; size: many
CDR3: CASSRTGEVSSYGYTF; DNA: TGTGCCAGCTCAAGGACAGGGGAGGTCTCGTCGTATGGCTACACCTTC; J: TRBJ1-2; D: TRBD1; V: TRBV7-9; size: .
CDR3: CATSTGGSQETQYF; DNA: TGTGCCACCAGTACAGGGGGGAGTCAAGAGACCCAGTACTTC; J: TRBJ2-5; D: TRBD1; V: TRBV24-1; size: .
CDR3: CSAIKGQGRELETQYF; DNA: TGCAGTGCTATCAAGGGACAGGGGAGGGAACTAGAGACCCAGTACTTC; J: TRBJ2-5; D: TRBD1; V: TRBV20-1; size: .
CDR3: CASSYSGTTNSPLHF; DNA: TGTGCCAGCAGCTATAGCGGGACAACAAATTCACCCCTCCACTTT; J: TRBJ1-6; D: .; V: TRBV7-2; size: .
CDR3: CASSGRDRDTQYF; DNA: TGTGCCAGCAGCGGAAGGGATCGGGATACGCAGTATTTT; J: TRBJ2-3; D: .; V: TRBV9; size: .
CDR3: CASRITGGVAEAFF; DNA: TGTGCCAGCAGGATAACAGGGGGCGTAGCTGAAGCTTTCTTT; J: TRBJ1-1; D: TRBD1; V: TRBV25-1; size: .
CDR3: CSAGGLGYGYTF; DNA: TGCAGTGCTGGCGGGCTGGGCTATGGCTACACCTTC; J: TRBJ1-2; D: .; V: TRBV20-1; size: .
CDR3: CASSPGPDWGTGELFF; DNA: TGTGCCAGCAGCCCGGGGCCCGACTGGGGCACCGGGGAGCTGTTTTTT; J: TRBJ2-2; D: .; V: TRBV7-3; size: .
CDR3: CSASSPGPYEQYF; DNA: TGCAGTGCTAGTTCCCCCGGTCCCTACGAGCAGTACTTC; J: TRBJ2-7; D: .; V: TRBV20-1; size: many
CDR3: CASSLQGARAFF; DNA: TGCGCCAGCAGTTTACAGGGGGCTCGTGCTTTCTTT; J: TRBJ1-1; D: TRBD1; V: TRBV5-1; size: .
CDR3: CASSEAGAYNEQFF; DNA: TGCGCCAGCAGTGAAGCGGGGGCCTACAATGAGCAGTTCTTC; J: TRBJ2-1; D: TRBD2; V: TRBV10-2; size: .
CDR3: CASSLGNRGNEKLFF; DNA: TGTGCCAGCAGTTTAGGAAACCGGGGCAATGAAAAACTGTTTTTT; J: TRBJ1-4; D: .; V: TRBV12-3/TRBV12-4; size: .
CDR3: CASSTNRNTEAFF; DNA: TGTGCCAGCTCCACCAACCGGAACACTGAAGCTTTCTTT; J: TRBJ1-1; D: .; V: TRBV18; size: .
CDR3: CASSDGAPGQPNTEAFF; DNA: TGTGCCAGCAGTGACGGGGCCCCGGGACAACCGAACACTGAAGCTTTCTTT; J: TRBJ1-1; D: .; V: TRBV12-3/TRBV12-4; size: .
CDR3: CASSWTGSQGEQYF; DNA: TGCGCCAGCAGCTGGACAGGGAGTCAGGGGGAGCAGTACTTC; J: TRBJ2-7; D: TRBD1; V: TRBV5-1; size: many
CDR3: CASTQDWYEQYF; DNA: TGTGCCAGCACCCAAGATTGGTACGAGCAGTACTTC; J: TRBJ2-7; D: .; V: TRBV12-3/TRBV12-4; size: many
CDR3: CAISDPGQGGRRETQYF; DNA: TGTGCCATCAGTGACCCTGGACAGGGGGGAAGGCGAGAGACCCAGTACTTC; J: TRBJ2-5; D: TRBD1; V: TRBV10-3; size: .
CDR3: CASSELTGDTQYF; DNA: TGTGCCAGCAGTGAACTAACGGGAGATACGCAGTATTTT; J: TRBJ2-3; D: .; V: TRBV2; size: .
CDR3: CASSPPGTSGNYEQYF; DNA: TGTGCCAGCAGCCCCCCCGGGACTAGCGGGAACTACGAGCAGTACTTC; J: TRBJ2-7; D: TRBD2; V: TRBV7-3; size: .
CDR3: CASSPVASGGQETQYF; DNA: TGTGCCAGCTCACCGGTAGCTAGCGGGGGACAAGAGACCCAGTACTTC; J: TRBJ2-5; D: TRBD2; V: TRBV18; size: few
CDR3: CATSRGGGYTF; DNA: TGTGCCACCAGCAGAGGGGGGGGATACACCTTC; J: TRBJ1-2; D: .; V: TRBV15; size: .
CDR3: CASRTGARNSPLHF; DNA: TGTGCCAGCAGGACAGGGGCGCGTAATTCACCCCTCCACTTT; J: TRBJ1-6; D: TRBD1; V: TRBV9; size: .
CDR3: CASSYLAGLGNTIYF; DNA: TGTGCCAGCAGTTACTTAGCAGGGCTGGGAAACACCATATATTTT; J: TRBJ1-3; D: .; V: TRBV6-5; size: .